This TCR beta chain was documented in a study of blood T cell repertoires in COVID-19. Overall study context: Acute and convalescent COVID-19 samples came from the United States, Italy and Spain. The analysed material was cDNA or gDNA that came from T cells, B-cell-depleted T cells, or PBMCs.

The CDR3 sequence is 12 residues long. V was cut by 7 bases and J by 3 bases, with 12 bases left in between. Germline CDR1 and CDR2: SQVTM and ANQGSEA. Clones were sequenced by immunoSEQ multiplex PCR, and TCRdb holds only the in-frame ones, with some missing. Among 35,000 to 45,000 clones listed, roughly 76% were seen once. This TCR was recovered from a man between 65 and 80 years old with active or convalescent COVID-19. Sequences were obtained from peripheral blood. V is TRBV29-1 and J is TRBJ1-2, with D uncertain. The CDR3 here is CSAGLSDYGYTF. DNA of the CDR3: TGCAGCGCCGGACTCTCAGACTATGGCTACACCTTC. Together with reference TRBV29-1 and TRBJ1-2, the CDR3 gives the full variable domain: SAVISQKPSRDICQRGTSLTIQCQVDSQVTMMFWYRQQPGQSLTLIATANQGSEATYESGFVIDKFPISRPNLTFSTLTVSNMSPEDSSIYLCSAGLSDYGYTFGSGTRLTVV.